This T cell receptor beta chain originates from a study of HIV-infected patients and healthy controls. Regarding the study as a whole: CMV-associated CDR3s mostly grew nonsignificantly during therapy, while HIV-associated CDR3s declined significantly. Only sixteen HIV-infected individuals were processed, a major limit on how widely findings apply. Untreated HIV+ repertoires had roughly threefold fewer distinct CDR3s and lower Shannon diversity than healthy controls. Compared with controls, mean Gini indices were significantly raised in HIV-infected repertoires, possibly indicating oligoclonality.

All unsorted peripheral T cells were captured because whole blood was used without fractionation. This clonotype was detected ten times or more. No antigen is known for it. This CDR3 contains 12 residues. CDR1 KGHSH and CDR2 LQKENI come from the germline V gene. The ends were cut back, 4 bases at V and 4 bases at J, with 6 bases in the middle. 450 to 600 ng RNA was reverse transcribed with alpha and beta constant-region primers. Each of the alpha and beta chains got its own library through chain-specific third strand synthesis with indices. TCRdb reprocessed the 5' RACE reads with MiXCR, giving one entry per CDR3 protein. This sample has 17,000 or so distinct CDR3 sequences, with approximately 5% found just once.

Sequenced material: blood. The chain is built from TRBV18 and TRBJ2-3; D may be TRBD2 (5 bases). The sequence was obtained from an adult in good health. In nucleotides, the CDR3 is TGTGCCAGCTCACAAGCGGCAGATACGCAGTATTTT. Translation: CASSQAADTQYF.